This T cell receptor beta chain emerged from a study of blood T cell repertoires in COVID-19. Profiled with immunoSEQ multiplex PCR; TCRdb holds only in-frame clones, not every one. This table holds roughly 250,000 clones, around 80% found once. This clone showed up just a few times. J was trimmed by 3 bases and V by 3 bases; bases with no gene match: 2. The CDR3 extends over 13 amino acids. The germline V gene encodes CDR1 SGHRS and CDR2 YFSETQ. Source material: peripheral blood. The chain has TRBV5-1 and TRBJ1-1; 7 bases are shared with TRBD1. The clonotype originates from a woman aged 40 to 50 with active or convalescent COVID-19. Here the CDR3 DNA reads TGCGCCAGCAGCTGGACAGGTGACACTGAAGCTTTCTTT. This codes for CASSWTGDTEAFF.